What follows is one T cell receptor (beta chain) and its context. Its antigen is undetermined. V shed 5 bases, J shed 2 bases, and the junction held 8 bases outside the gene matches. Germline CDR1 reads SGHVT; CDR2 reads SQSDAQ. The CDR3 loop spans 15 amino acids. The data were obtained in a study of T cell repertoires in cytomegalovirus infection. In TCRdb, the reads were re-called with MiXCR into one record per CDR3 protein. This repertoire shows approximately 73,000 distinct CDR3 sequences, roughly 40% found once; its top ten account for 85% to 95%. This TCR derives from a human donor in good health (CMV status not recorded). Some clones in this sample may be carry-over from other donors' samples. The chain joins TRBV7-4 to TRBJ2-5, with TRBD1 matching 7 bases. Specimen: CD8+ T cells from cultured PBMCs, collected from culture after CMV antigen stimulation. CDR3 sequence (DNA): TGTGCCAGCAGCATTAGCAGGGGGATACAAGAGACCCAGTACTTC. Amino acid sequence: CASSISRGIQETQYF.